A single sample is the source of the 19 T cell receptor beta chains below, sequenced in a study of T-cell reconstitution after alpha-beta-depleted transplantation in children. During its preparation, the TCRbeta library received unique molecular identifiers. TCRdb fed the PCR reads into MiXCR, producing one record per CDR3 protein. The sample lists hundreds of thousands of distinct CDR3 sequences, about a sixth occurring once. Specimen: PBMCs, mostly from graft donor cells, collected 360 days after TCRalphabeta/CD19-depleted stem cell transplant. These receptors all stem from a boy in the first two years of life who had a stem cell transplant for Wiskott-Aldrich syndrome, so the T cells may come from the graft donor.

The CDR3 reads CASSMDSSYYGYTF. The CDR3 DNA sequence: TGTGCCAGCAGCATGGACAGCTCGTACTATGGCTACACCTTC. This chain links TRBV7-9 with TRBJ1-2; a possible D gene is TRBD1 (6 bases). Trimming cost V 5 bases and J 3 bases, with 13 bases left between them. CDR1 is SEHNR and CDR2 is FQNEAQ in the germline V gene (reference sequence). The CDR3 is made up of 14 amino acids.

This clonotype was picked up a small number of times. The chain employs TRBV19 and TRBJ2-1; D possibly corresponds to TRBD2 (6 bases). The CDR3 consists of 13 residues. V was trimmed by 10 bases and J by 0 bases, leaving 10 bases between them. The germline V gene has CDR1 LNHDA and CDR2 SQIVND (reference sequence). CDR3 amino acids: CATGTASYNEQFF. In DNA form, the CDR3 reads TGTGCCACCGGGACTGCCTCCTACAATGAGCAGTTCTTC.

This clonotype turned up a few times. The chain is built from TRBV28 and TRBJ2-7, with 7 bases that match TRBD1. The CDR3 contains 15 residues. With V trimmed by 5 bases and J by 2 bases, 9 bases remained unmatched. Germline assignment: CDR1 MDHEN and CDR2 SYDVKM. CDR3 DNA: TGTGCCAGCAGTACAACCGGGACAGCTGCCTACGAGCAGTACTTC. Amino acids: CASSTTGTAAYEQYF.

The chain couples TRBV29-1 to TRBJ2-7; TRBD2 might be the D (6 bases). V shed 5 bases and J shed 1 base, with 12 bases lying between them. The CDR3 is 13 amino acids. Germline V gives CDR1 SQVTM, CDR2 ANQGSEA. CDR3 protein: CSVLRRGSYEQYF. In nucleotides, the CDR3 is TGCAGCGTTCTCCGGCGGGGATCCTACGAGCAGTACTTC.

This clonotype showed up just a few times. The chain combines TRBV20-1 with TRBJ1-4; D possibly corresponds to TRBD1 (6 bases). Germline V gene data show CDR1 as DFQATT and CDR2 as SNEGSKA (reference sequence). V was cut by 1 base and J by 0 bases, with 12 bases left in between. This CDR3 contains 16 residues. Written as DNA, the CDR3 is TGCAGTGCTAGAGTCAACAGGGTTGCAACTAATGAAAAACTGTTTTTT. This translates into CSARVNRVATNEKLFF.

The rearrangement uses TRBV27 and TRBJ2-3; D is possibly TRBD1 or TRBD2 (7 bases each). The length of the CDR3 is 16 residues. Germline values: CDR1 MNHEY, CDR2 SMNVEV (reference sequence). V lost 2 bases and J 6 bases, leaving 18 bases between the germline ends. The CDR3 DNA reads TGTGCCAGCAGTTTAGGAAAGCGGGACAGCAGGGATACGCAGTATTTT. Its translation is CASSLGKRDSRDTQYF.

This clonotype showed up just a few times. The chain carries TRBV29-1 and TRBJ2-3; D gene uncertain. CDR1 and CDR2 from the germline V gene are SQVTM and ANQGSEA. The CDR3 is 13 amino acids. V was trimmed by 6 bases and J by 1 base, leaving 11 bases between them. CDR3 bases: TGCAGCGTAGGGTTTTATGGCACAGATACGCAGTATTTT. Amino acids: CSVGFYGTDTQYF.

This clonotype was recorded a few times. Its ends do not fully match the called genes, so a read error is possible. This chain joins TRBV12-3 or TRBV12-4 and TRBJ2-4; 12 nucleotides line up with TRBD1. The CDR3 has 12 amino acids. CDR3 DNA sequence: TGTGCCAGCAGTGGGCGGGACAGGGGGCCTTGCTTC. It is translated as CASSGRDRGPCF.

For the CDR3, the DNA is TGTGCCACCAGTGTTGGAGGGGCGGGAAACACCGGGGAGCTGTTTTTT. This gives the protein CATSVGGAGNTGELFF. The rearrangement joins TRBV24-1 to TRBJ2-2; tentatively, D is TRBD2 (6 bases). The CDR3 totals 16 residues. V gave up 5 bases and J gave up 2 bases, with 14 bases separating them. CDR1 and CDR2 (germline): KGHDR, SFDVKD.

In DNA, the CDR3 is TGTGCCAGCAGTAAGACGGGTACCAAAAACATTCAGTACTTC. As protein: CASSKTGTKNIQYF. The genes are TRBV5-4 and TRBJ2-4; D gene uncertain. Germline CDR1 is SGHNT and CDR2 is YYREEE (reference sequence). V dropped 5 bases and J dropped 2 bases, with 11 bases sitting between them. The CDR3 consists of 14 residues.

This clonotype has a handful of counts. This chain uses TRBV20-1 with TRBJ2-1; 13 bases match TRBD2. V was clipped by 5 bases and J by 1 base; unmatched bases: 5. Germline lookup yields CDR1 DFQATT and CDR2 SNEGSKA (reference sequence). The CDR3 loop spans 16 amino acids. The CDR3 nucleotides read TGCAGTGCTGGCGGGGGACTAGCGGGGTCCTACAATGAGCAGTTCTTC. As protein: CSAGGGLAGSYNEQFF.

V is TRBV29-1 and J is TRBJ2-2; D is perhaps TRBD2 (6 bases). Trimming shortened V by 7 bases and J by 4 bases, and 13 bases separated the two germline ends. Germline V CDR1 and CDR2: SQVTM, ANQGSEA. This CDR3 has 13 amino acids. CDR3 in amino acids: CSGGVGSTGELFF. The CDR3 nucleotides are TGCAGCGGCGGGGTTGGGTCCACCGGGGAGCTGTTTTTT.

This clonotype was recorded a few times. The chain employs TRBV20-1 and TRBJ2-1, with D unclear. Germline V gene data show CDR1 as DFQATT and CDR2 as SNEGSKA (reference sequence). The CDR3 runs to 14 residues. The V and J ends lost 1 base and 4 bases respectively, with 11 bases between them. CDR3 in amino acids: CSARGEQIYNEQFF. The CDR3 bases are TGCAGTGCTAGAGGTGAACAGATTTACAATGAGCAGTTCTTC.

The rearrangement joins TRBV18 to TRBJ2-7; D possibly corresponds to TRBD1 (5 bases). With 0 bases removed from V and 6 bases from J, the gap between germline ends came to 18 bases. This CDR3 has 16 residues. The germline V gene has CDR1 KGHSH and CDR2 LQKENI. The CDR3 DNA reads TGTGCCAGCTCACCACCGGGTACAGGAAAGATGGGCGAGCAGTACTTC. This sequence encodes CASSPPGTGKMGEQYF.

This clonotype was counted between two and nine times. V is TRBV10-2 and J is TRBJ1-1, with 7 bases matching TRBD1. The CDR3 contains 16 residues. Germline CDR1 reads WSHSY; CDR2 reads SAAADI. V dropped 3 bases and J dropped 1; count of bases not matched to a gene: 8. The CDR3 loop is CASSDPGQVANTEAFF. The CDR3 nucleotides read TGCGCCAGCAGTGACCCTGGACAGGTGGCGAACACTGAAGCTTTCTTT.

V and J are TRBV5-1 and TRBJ2-1, with D possibly matching TRBD2 (5 bases). Germline assignment: CDR1 SGHRS and CDR2 YFSETQ. V was pared by 0 bases and J by 7 bases, with 11 bases between. The CDR3 spans 14 residues. The CDR3 reads CASSLGGGRNEQFF. CDR3 sequence (DNA): TGCGCCAGCAGCTTGGGAGGAGGTCGGAATGAGCAGTTCTTC.

V is TRBV4-1 and J is TRBJ2-6, with D possibly matching TRBD1 (5 bases). V lost 1 base and J 0 bases, leaving 19 bases between the germline ends. The CDR3 is 20 residues long. Germline values: CDR1 MGHRA, CDR2 YSYEKL. CDR3: CASSQGKTGTSSSGANVLTF. In nucleotides, the CDR3 is TGCGCCAGCAGCCAAGGGAAAACAGGCACTTCTAGCTCTGGGGCCAACGTCCTGACTTTC.

This clonotype was detected a few times. The chain joins TRBV5-1 to TRBJ2-1; 7 bases line up with TRBD2. Germline CDR1 is SGHRS and CDR2 is YFSETQ. This CDR3 has 14 amino acids. V dropped 0 bases and J dropped 8; count of bases not matched to a gene: 5. DNA for the CDR3: TGCGCCAGCAGCTTGGGGGGAGGGCCAGATGAGCAGTTCTTC. This sequence encodes CASSLGGGPDEQFF. Looking up the rest from reference TRBV5-1 and TRBJ2-1 gives the full variable domain: KAGVTQTPRYLIKTRGQQVTLSCSPISGHRSVSWYQQTPGQGLQFLFEYFSETQRNKGNFPGRFSGRQFSNSRSEMNVSTLELGDSALYLCASSLGGGPDEQFFGPGTRLTVL.

This clonotype was seen many times. V and J are TRBV5-1 and TRBJ1-1; 12 bases agree with TRBD1. With 0 bases clipped from V and 5 bases from J, the junction kept 5 bases outside the gene matches. CDR3 size: 16 residues. Per germline, CDR1 SGHRS and CDR2 YFSETQ. The CDR3 reads CASSLAGTGGGTEAFF. The CDR3 nucleotides read TGCGCCAGCAGCTTGGCGGGGACAGGGGGCGGGACTGAAGCTTTCTTT.